This paragraph covers one T cell receptor (beta chain) sequence. The sample belongs to a study of T-cell reconstitution after alpha-beta-depleted transplantation in children. TCRbeta library preparation incorporated unique molecular identifiers. A single record per CDR3 protein comes from TCRdb applying MiXCR to the PCR reads. The data hold some 400,000 distinct CDR3 sequences, with about a fifth observed a single time. Trimming pared 4 bases from V and 11 bases from J, leaving 17 bases between. The germline V gene encodes CDR1 SNHLY and CDR2 FYNNEI. The CDR3 contains 13 residues. The sample was PBMCs from the stem cell graft donor, taken from the stem cell graft. V gene TRBV2 combines with J gene TRBJ1-1; weak D call: TRBD1 (5 bases). The source is a human donor who donated a stem cell graft to a child with acute myeloid leukemia. CDR3 sequence reads: CASSVGGTGTAFF. The CDR3, as DNA: TGTGCCAGCAGTGTTGGGGGTACTGGGACGGCTTTCTTT. Variable domain in full (rest from reference TRBV2 and TRBJ1-1): EPEVTQTPSHQVTQMGQEVILRCVPISNHLYFYWYRQILGQKVEFLVSFYNNEISEKSEIFDDQFSVERPDGSNFTLKIRSTKLEDSAMYFCASSVGGTGTAFFGQGTRLTVV.